The clone carrying this T cell receptor beta chain has a count of ten or more. Its antigen is undetermined. The data are from a study of T-cell memory formation after mild COVID-19. Study-wide background: TCR clusters were largely donor specific. The study, taken as a whole, reports: CM and EM subsets held most contracting CD4+ clones; EMRA held CD8+ ones. Clones contracting across day 15 to 85 had a balanced CD4/CD8 profile; later expanding clones leaned CD4+.

Via MiXCR, TCRdb re-called the 5' RACE reads, giving one row per CDR3 protein. The sample includes about 200,000 distinct CDR3 sequences, 9.5% of them seen just once. Germline CDR1 is SGHDT and CDR2 is YYEEEE. CDR3 size: 15 residues. Trimming pared 8 bases from V and 2 bases from J, leaving 17 bases between. The source of this sequence is a man in his late teens or twenties who had mild COVID-19 (a few samples of this study predate the infection). Cell type and time point are not known. The specimen sequenced was PBMCs or a T cell subset sorted from them (not recorded which). The chain links TRBV5-6 to TRBJ2-1; D is unclear. The CDR3 spells CASPNLGPAYNEQFF. Written as DNA, the CDR3 is TGTGCCAGTCCGAACTTGGGTCCAGCCTACAATGAGCAGTTCTTC. The full variable domain, with the rest looked up from reference TRBV5-6 and TRBJ2-1, is DAGVTQSPTHLIKTRGQQVTLRCSPKSGHDTVSWYQQALGQGPQFIFQYYEEEERQRGNFPDRFSGHQFPNYSSELNVNALLLGDSALYLCASPNLGPAYNEQFFGPGTRLTVL.